This TCR beta chain was captured in a study of T cells in Graves' hyperthyroidism and ophthalmopathy (dated by TCRdb to between 2018 and 2020). About the full investigation: A discovery cohort of approximately 97 patients, roughly 40 with Graves' ophthalmopathy and 55 to 60 with stable Graves' hyperthyroidism, was used to find distinguishing TCR V-J signatures. TCR Vbeta CDR3 sequencing of 130 to 150 peripheral blood samples (over 40 ophthalmopathy, 70 to 85 hyperthyroidism and approximately 17 progressor patients) is reported in the paper. Thyroid tissue and blood T-cell repertoires from several Graves' hyperthyroidism patients were also compared in the study. Once sampling was done, hyperthyroidism patients were given methimazole at a starting dose of 30 mg daily, whereas ophthalmopathy patients were given high-dose intravenous methylprednisolone. An independent validation cohort of 18 to 20 hyperthyroidism patients and 17 patients who later progressed to ophthalmopathy tested prospective prediction of ophthalmopathy. The 90 to 100 discovery patients were randomly split 7:3 into training and test sets. What the research found in general, with its limitations: In validation, the model predicted progression to ophthalmopathy with 60% to 71% sensitivity and less than 75% specificity, a median of approximately 6.5 months before onset. In cross-validation, a model built on a 13 V-J signature told ophthalmopathy apart from stable hyperthyroidism with approximately 90% sensitivity and about 81% specificity, and in testing the same model reached 80%/75%. Most expanded thyroid clonotypes (frequency above 0.001) were also detected in blood, suggesting blood repertoires may reflect thyroid immune responses. No statistical method was used to fix the sample size in advance, and group allocation was not hidden from the investigators.

Patients with uncontrolled infections, other autoimmune diseases, pregnancy or lactation were excluded. Diagnoses were established on the basis of clinical symptoms, serum thyroxine and TRAb, thyroid ultrasound, and orbital computed tomography. Trizol reagent was used to extract total RNA, and RNA quality was then checked on an Agilent 2100 Bioanalyzer. Amplification of TCR beta CDR3 regions was carried out from RNA transcripts. For the first round of RT-PCR on the TCR CDR3, the HTBI primer set was used together with the Qiagen OneStep RT-PCR kit. The libraries were constructed in a second round of multiplex PCR and then size-selected and purified. Sequencing of the libraries was done on an Illumina HiSeq2000 using paired-end 100 bp reads. The paper's data handling went like this. SOAPnuke was used to process the raw data, throwing out any read that contained adapters or uncalled bases, had a mean Phred below 15, or lacked an exact constant-primer or identifier match. COPE v1.2.5 was used to merge high-quality paired reads, and clonotypes were defined as unique nucleotide sequences. MiTCR v1.1 was used to align the clonotypes against IMGT TRBV, TRBD and TRBJ reference segments. Analysis was restricted to V-J combinations with a frequency above 0.0001, which covered roughly 99% of repertoires. The TCS score was defined as the ratio of F50 (clonal expansion) to E x V (chaos), calculated using BLOSUM62-based TCRdist between CDR3 peptides within each V-J. Welch's t-statistics and random forest reduced approximately 520 V-J features to about 13, which were used in a naive Bayes classifier (R e1071). The similarity between thyroid and blood repertoires was quantified using the Morisita-Horn index. TCRdb redid the processing of the public reads, applying fastp at Q25 and MiXCR, and retained in-frame beta chains. When rows share a CDR3 protein, they turn into one entry using the most common DNA and genes. The V and J calls follow TCRdb's processing rather than the paper's. Across this sample there are about 640,000 distinct CDR3 sequences, with roughly 45% seen only once. Clones ranked in the top ten supply roughly 7.2% of the sample.

At the junction V is shortened by 0 bases and J by 4 bases, with 13 bases in between. From cysteine to phenylalanine, the CDR3 is 15 amino acids long. The entry retains the CDR3 DNA only, 45 bases that are in frame from base 1. CDR1 and CDR2, looked up from the germline V gene, are SGDLS and YYNGEE. With respect to this clonotype: The antigen it binds to is not known. Base quality data are lacking; no much larger clone is found one base away.

The sequencing input was peripheral blood or thyroid tissue (not recorded which). The V gene is TRBV9 and the J gene is TRBJ1-2; D gene: possibly TRBD1, on 5 matching bases. The sequence came from an adult man with Graves' disease, either hyperthyroidism or ophthalmopathy (not recorded which). The CDR3 loop reads CASSVAAGSVYGYTF. The DNA reads TGTGCCAGCAGCGTAGCGGCAGGGAGTGTCTATGGCTACACCTTC.